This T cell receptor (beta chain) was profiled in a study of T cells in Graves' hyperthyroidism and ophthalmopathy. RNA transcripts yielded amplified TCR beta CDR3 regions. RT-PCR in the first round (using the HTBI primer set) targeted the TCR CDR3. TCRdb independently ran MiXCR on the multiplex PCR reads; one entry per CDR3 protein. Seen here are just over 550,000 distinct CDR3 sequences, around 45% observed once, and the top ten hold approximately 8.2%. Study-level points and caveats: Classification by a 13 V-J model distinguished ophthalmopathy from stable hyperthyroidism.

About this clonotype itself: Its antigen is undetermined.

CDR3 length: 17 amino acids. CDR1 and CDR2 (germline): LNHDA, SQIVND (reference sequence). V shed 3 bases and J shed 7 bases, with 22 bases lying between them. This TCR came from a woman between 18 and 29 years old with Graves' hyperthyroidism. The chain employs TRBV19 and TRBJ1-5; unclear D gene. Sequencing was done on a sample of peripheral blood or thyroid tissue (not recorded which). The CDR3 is CASSIRWRWPGRQPQHF. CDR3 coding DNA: TGTGCCAGTAGTATCCGTTGGCGGTGGCCGGGGAGGCAGCCCCAGCATTTT.